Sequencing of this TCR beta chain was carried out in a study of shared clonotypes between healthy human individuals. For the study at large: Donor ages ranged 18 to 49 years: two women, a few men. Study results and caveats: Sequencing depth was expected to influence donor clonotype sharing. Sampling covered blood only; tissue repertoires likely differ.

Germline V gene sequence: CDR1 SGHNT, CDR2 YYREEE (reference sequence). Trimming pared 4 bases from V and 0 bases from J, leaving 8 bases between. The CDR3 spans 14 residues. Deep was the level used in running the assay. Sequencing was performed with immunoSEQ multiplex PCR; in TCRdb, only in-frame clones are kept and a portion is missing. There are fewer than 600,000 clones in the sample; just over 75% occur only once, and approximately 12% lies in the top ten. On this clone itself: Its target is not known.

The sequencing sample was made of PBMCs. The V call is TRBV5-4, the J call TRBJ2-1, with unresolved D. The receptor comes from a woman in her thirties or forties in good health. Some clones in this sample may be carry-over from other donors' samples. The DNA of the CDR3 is TGTGCCAGCAGCCCCACCAGCTCCTACAATGAGCAGTTCTTC. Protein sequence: CASSPTSSYNEQFF.